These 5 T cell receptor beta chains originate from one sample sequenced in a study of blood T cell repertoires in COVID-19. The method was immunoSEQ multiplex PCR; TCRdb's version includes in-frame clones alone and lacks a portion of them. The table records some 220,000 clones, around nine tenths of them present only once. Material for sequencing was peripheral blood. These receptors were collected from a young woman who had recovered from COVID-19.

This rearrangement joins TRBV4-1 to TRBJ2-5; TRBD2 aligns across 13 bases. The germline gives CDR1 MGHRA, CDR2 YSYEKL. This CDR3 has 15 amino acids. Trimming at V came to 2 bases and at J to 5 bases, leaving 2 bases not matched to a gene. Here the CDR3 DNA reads TGCGCCAGCAGCCAACCACTAGCGGGAGGGGAGACCCAGTACTTC. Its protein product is CASSQPLAGGETQYF.

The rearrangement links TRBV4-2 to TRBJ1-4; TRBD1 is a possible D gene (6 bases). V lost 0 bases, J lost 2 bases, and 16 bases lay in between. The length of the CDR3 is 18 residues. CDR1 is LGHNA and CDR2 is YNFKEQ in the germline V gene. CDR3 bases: TGTGCCAGCAGCCAAGATACAGGGATTGGTTACACTAATGAAAAACTGTTTTTT. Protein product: CASSQDTGIGYTNEKLFF.

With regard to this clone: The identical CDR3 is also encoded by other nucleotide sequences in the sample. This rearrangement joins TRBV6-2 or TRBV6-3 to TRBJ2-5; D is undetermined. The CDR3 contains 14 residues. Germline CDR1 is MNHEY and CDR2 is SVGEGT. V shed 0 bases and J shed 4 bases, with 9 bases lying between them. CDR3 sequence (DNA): TGTGCCAGCAGTTACTCTGCGGCCCGAGAGACCCAGTACTTC. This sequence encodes CASSYSAARETQYF.

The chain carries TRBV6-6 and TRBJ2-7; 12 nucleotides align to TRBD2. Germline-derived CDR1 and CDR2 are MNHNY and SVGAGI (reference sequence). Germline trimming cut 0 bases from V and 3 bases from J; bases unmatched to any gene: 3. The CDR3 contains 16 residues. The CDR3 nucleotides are TGTGCCAGCAGTTACTCACGGACTAGCGGGATCTACGAGCAGTACTTC. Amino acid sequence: CASSYSRTSGIYEQYF.

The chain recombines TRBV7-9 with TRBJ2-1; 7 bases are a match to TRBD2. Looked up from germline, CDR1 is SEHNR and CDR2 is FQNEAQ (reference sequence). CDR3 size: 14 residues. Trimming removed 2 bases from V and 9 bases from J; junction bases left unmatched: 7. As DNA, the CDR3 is TGTGCCAGCAGCTTAATCCCCGGGGAGGGTGAGCAGTTCTTC. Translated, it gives CASSLIPGEGEQFF. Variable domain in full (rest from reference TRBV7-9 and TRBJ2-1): DTGVSQNPRHKITKRGQNVTFRCDPISEHNRLYWYRQTLGQGPEFLTYFQNEAQLEKSRLLSDRFSAERPKGSFSTLEIQRTEQGDSAMYLCASSLIPGEGEQFFGPGTRLTVL.